The 27 T cell receptor beta chains listed next were all sequenced from one sample in a study of identical twins. In TCRdb, the 5' RACE reads were re-called with MiXCR into one record per CDR3 protein. The sample has about 690,000 distinct CDR3 sequences; over 20% are singletons. These data also formed part of another study, on T cells expressing NK-cell markers.

The sequenced sample consisted of PBMCs. These receptor sequences come from a woman aged 18-29 years in good health.

This clonotype was observed a few times. The CDR3 loop is CSAIGLAADTQYF. The CDR3 bases are TGCAGTGCTATCGGACTAGCGGCAGATACGCAGTATTTT. The V and J genes are TRBV20-1 and TRBJ2-3; 10 positions match TRBD2. Germline assignment: CDR1 DFQATT and CDR2 SNEGSKA (reference sequence). V trimming: 4 bases; J trimming: 4 bases; junction bases outside the gene matches: 2. CDR3 length: 13 amino acids.

The V and J genes are TRBV20-1 and TRBJ2-1; possible D gene TRBD1, 6 bases. CDR1 DFQATT and CDR2 SNEGSKA come from the germline V gene (reference sequence). The length of the CDR3 is 13 residues. V was cut by 5 bases and J by 4 bases, with 12 bases left in between. In nucleotides, the CDR3 is TGCAGTGCTGCCCGGGACATGTACAATGAGCAGTTCTTC. This sequence encodes CSAARDMYNEQFF.

This clonotype showed up just a few times. The V and J genes are TRBV5-1 and TRBJ2-2, with TRBD1 as a possible D gene (7 bases). There are 14 residues in the CDR3. Germline V gives CDR1 SGHRS, CDR2 YFSETQ. V was pared by 0 bases and J by 9 bases, with 12 bases between. CDR3 residues: CASSLDRGGRELFF. In nucleotides, the CDR3 is TGCGCCAGCAGCTTGGACAGGGGAGGTCGGGAGCTGTTTTTT.

This clonotype showed up just a few times. The chain links TRBV20-1 to TRBJ2-3; D ambiguous. Looked up from germline, CDR1 is DFQATT and CDR2 is SNEGSKA (reference sequence). Trimming left V 0 bases short and J 1 base short, with 14 bases between. The CDR3 spans 16 residues. CDR3 DNA sequence: TGCAGTGCTAGAGATCCGAGCGTACAGCGCACAGATACGCAGTATTTT. Its protein is CSARDPSVQRTDTQYF.

This sequence joins TRBV7-9 and TRBJ1-2; TRBD1 matches at 8 bases. The CDR3 contains 14 residues. J lost 7 bases, V lost 3 bases, and 7 bases had no gene match. Germline assignment: CDR1 SEHNR and CDR2 FQNEAQ (reference sequence). CDR3 residues: CASSFQGASGGYTF. Here the CDR3 DNA reads TGTGCCAGCAGCTTTCAGGGGGCCTCGGGTGGCTACACCTTC.

The chain links TRBV20-1 to TRBJ2-3; 9 bases line up with TRBD2. The CDR3 runs 16 residues. Losses at the gene ends were 4 bases for V and 3 bases for J; bases not matched to a gene: 11. The germline V gene encodes CDR1 DFQATT and CDR2 SNEGSKA (reference sequence). CDR3 amino acids: CSATGGGGAETDTQYF. DNA for the CDR3: TGCAGTGCTACCGGAGGCGGGGGGGCCGAAACAGATACGCAGTATTTT.

This chain joins TRBV18 and TRBJ2-3; 9 bases are a match to TRBD2. Germline-derived CDR1 and CDR2 are KGHSH and LQKENI. Germline trimming cut 0 bases from V and 4 bases from J; bases unmatched to any gene: 5. The CDR3 sequence is 16 residues long. The CDR3 DNA reads TGTGCCAGCTCACCACCGAGTCGCGGGAGGGCAGATACGCAGTATTTT. It is translated as CASSPPSRGRADTQYF.

This clonotype came up many times. This chain connects TRBV5-1 to TRBJ2-1, with D perhaps being TRBD1 or TRBD2 (5 bases each). The V gene lost 0 bases and the J gene lost 2 bases, with 9 bases spanning the gap. The germline gives CDR1 SGHRS, CDR2 YFSETQ. This CDR3 has 15 residues. CDR3 residues: CASSLAQGAYNEQFF. The CDR3 nucleotides read TGCGCCAGCAGCTTGGCCCAGGGAGCCTACAATGAGCAGTTCTTC.

This clonotype has a single count. The chain joins TRBV12-5 to TRBJ2-5, with D possibly TRBD1 on 6 matching bases. Germline V lookup: CDR1 LGHNT, CDR2 FRNRAP. V was clipped by 1 base and J by 1 base, with 16 bases between them. The CDR3 has 17 residues. CDR3 nucleotide sequence: TGTGCTAGTGGTTTGGCCGGGACAAGGGGAATCCAAGAGACCCAGTACTTC. It translates to CASGLAGTRGIQETQYF.

This chain joins TRBV27 and TRBJ1-1; 7 bases match TRBD1. The trim removed 4 bases at V and 0 bases at J, leaving 5 bases unmatched. This CDR3 has 15 residues. Germline CDR1 MNHEY, CDR2 SMNVEV (reference sequence). CDR3 in amino acids: CASSWGQTLNTEAFF. The CDR3 DNA reads TGTGCCAGCAGTTGGGGACAGACTCTGAACACTGAAGCTTTCTTT.

The genes are TRBV12-3 or TRBV12-4 and TRBJ1-5; 7 bases align to TRBD1. V shed 3 bases, J shed 4 bases, and the junction held 6 bases outside the gene matches. The CDR3 spans 15 residues. The CDR3 nucleotides are TGTGCCAGCAGTTTCCCGGCAGGGGGGAATCAGCCCCAGCATTTT. Protein sequence: CASSFPAGGNQPQHF.

This clonotype occurred a few times. The chain joins TRBV27 to TRBJ2-3; D perhaps matches TRBD2 (5 bases). CDR1 and CDR2 from the germline V gene are MNHEY and SMNVEV (reference sequence). The CDR3 extends over 14 amino acids. V lost 3 bases, J lost 1 base, and 8 bases lay in between. In DNA, the CDR3 is TGTGCCAGCAGTTTCGGGCGGGGCACAGATACGCAGTATTTT. Encoded protein: CASSFGRGTDTQYF.

CDR3 amino acids: CASSPTVAAQYF. DNA of the CDR3: TGTGCCAGCAGCCCGACGGTAGCGGCCCAGTACTTC. The J gene is TRBJ2-5, the V gene TRBV11-2, with D tentatively TRBD2 (6 bases). With 5 bases removed from V and 9 bases from J, the gap between germline ends came to 13 bases. This CDR3 is built from 12 residues. Germline V gene data show CDR1 as SGHAT and CDR2 as FQNNGV.

The genes are TRBV4-2 and TRBJ2-2; possibly TRBD2 for D (5 bases). Trimming pared 4 bases from V and 6 bases from J, leaving 15 bases between. The germline V gene encodes CDR1 LGHNA and CDR2 YNFKEQ. This CDR3 region has 15 residues. CDR3 nucleotide sequence: TGTGCCAGCAGCCCGGACTTTTTTCTCCCCGGGGAGCTGTTTTTT. As protein: CASSPDFFLPGELFF.

The V gene is TRBV11-3, the J gene TRBJ2-1, with a weak D call TRBD1 (7 bases). This CDR3 region has 15 residues. Deletions cut 7 bases from V and 4 bases from J, with 17 bases between. CDR1 and CDR2 (germline): SGHNT, YENEEA. CDR3 sequence reads: CASNRQGGVYNEQFF. CDR3 nucleotides: TGTGCCAGCAACCGACAGGGCGGGGTGTACAATGAGCAGTTCTTC.

In its sample, this clonotype was seen many times. The chain uses TRBV9 and TRBJ1-1; weak D call: TRBD1 (6 bases). This CDR3 region has 12 residues. Germline CDR1 reads SGDLS; CDR2 reads YYNGEE. V was clipped by 0 bases and J by 10 bases, with 10 bases between them. CDR3 nucleotides: TGTGCCAGCAGCGTAGCAACAGGGACAGCTTTCTTT. This encodes CASSVATGTAFF.

The gene calls are TRBV7-2 and TRBJ2-7, with unresolved D. The length of the CDR3 is 15 residues. V was trimmed by 1 base and J by 0 bases, leaving 10 bases between them. Looked up from germline, CDR1 is SGHTA and CDR2 is FQGNSA. CDR3 DNA sequence: TGTGCCAGCAGCTTAGAGGCCAGACCCTCCTACGAGCAGTACTTC. Its translation is CASSLEARPSYEQYF.

This clonotype was seen a few times. One end of the junction varies from germline; a read error may be responsible. V is TRBV5-1 and J is TRBJ2-1, with 8 bases aligning to TRBD2. Germline CDR1 is SGHRS and CDR2 is YFSETQ. The CDR3 sequence is 15 residues long. This CDR3 is CASSATSGPYNEQFF. In nucleotides, the CDR3 is TGCGCCAGCAGCGCCACTAGCGGCCCCTATAATGAGCAGTTCTTC.

This clonotype has at least ten counts. J is TRBJ1-5 and V is TRBV6-4; unclear D gene. Germline V gives CDR1 MRHNA, CDR2 SNTAGT. V gave up 10 bases and J gave up 4 bases, with 14 bases separating them. CDR3 length equals 13 residues. The chain's CDR3 is CATAPESNQPQHF. Written as DNA, the CDR3 is TGTGCCACAGCCCCGGAGTCAAATCAGCCCCAGCATTTT.

This clonotype has a count of ten or more. The chain combines TRBV10-3 with TRBJ2-7; 10 bases map to TRBD2. CDR3 size: 14 residues. The V gene's germline CDR1 is ENHRY and CDR2 SYGVKD. The trim removed 5 bases at V and 5 bases at J, leaving 6 bases unmatched. The CDR3 here is CAISLAGATNEQYF. CDR3 bases: TGTGCCATCAGTCTAGCGGGGGCCACGAACGAGCAGTACTTC.

This clonotype occurred many times. The chain carries TRBV5-1 and TRBJ2-1, with 14 bases matching TRBD2. The CDR3 is made up of 19 amino acids. Unmatched junction bases numbered 9, after V lost 4 bases and J lost 0 bases. CDR1 and CDR2 (germline): SGHRS, YFSETQ. CDR3 in amino acids: CASSPYRTSGRSSYNEQFF. Here the CDR3 DNA reads TGCGCCAGCAGCCCATATAGGACTAGCGGGAGGAGCTCCTACAATGAGCAGTTCTTC. The full variable domain, with the rest looked up from reference TRBV5-1 and TRBJ2-1, is KAGVTQTPRYLIKTRGQQVTLSCSPISGHRSVSWYQQTPGQGLQFLFEYFSETQRNKGNFPGRFSGRQFSNSRSEMNVSTLELGDSALYLCASSPYRTSGRSSYNEQFFGPGTRLTVL.

This clonotype was recorded a few times. The rearrangement joins TRBV5-1 to TRBJ2-3; 15 nucleotides align to TRBD2. V was clipped by 4 bases and J by 4 bases; unmatched bases: 4. In germline, CDR1 is SGHRS, CDR2 YFSETQ. The CDR3 consists of 16 residues. DNA for the CDR3: TGCGCCAGCAGCACCGGACTAGCGGGGGGGTCAGATACGCAGTATTTT. It specifies CASSTGLAGGSDTQYF.

This clonotype came up many times. V is TRBV12-3 or TRBV12-4 and J is TRBJ2-7; 7 bases align to TRBD2. The ends lost 5 bases at V and 3 bases at J; junction bases unmatched: 7. The CDR3 loop spans 14 amino acids. CDR3 protein: CASSNRDYFYEQYF. The DNA for the CDR3 is TGTGCCAGCAGTAACCGGGACTACTTCTACGAGCAGTACTTC.

This chain joins TRBV5-1 and TRBJ2-7; D possibly corresponds to TRBD2 (5 bases). Per the germline V gene, CDR1 is SGHRS and CDR2 is YFSETQ. V was cut by 1 base and J by 7 bases, with 15 bases left in between. There are 14 residues in the CDR3. The DNA for the CDR3 is TGCGCCAGCAGCTTGTGGCAGAGCGGAAGGGAGCAGTACTTC. It specifies CASSLWQSGREQYF.

There are many counts of this clonotype. This chain links TRBV20-1 with TRBJ2-1, with 7 bases matching TRBD2. The CDR3 contains 14 residues. CDR1 and CDR2 from the germline V gene are DFQATT and SNEGSKA (reference sequence). V lost 3 bases to trimming and J lost 1 base; unmatched junction nucleotides: 3. For the CDR3, the DNA is TGCAGTGCTAGGCTAGCGGCGTCCTACAATGAGCAGTTCTTC. Translated, it gives CSARLAASYNEQFF.

CDR3 in DNA: TGCAGTGCTTACCCACCGGGGACTAGCGATTTCAATGAGCAGTTCTTC. Translation: CSAYPPGTSDFNEQFF. The rearrangement joins TRBV20-1 to TRBJ2-1; 10 bases are shared with TRBD2. Trimming at V came to 5 bases and at J to 6 bases, leaving 13 bases not matched to a gene. Looked up from germline, CDR1 is DFQATT and CDR2 is SNEGSKA (reference sequence). The CDR3 consists of 16 residues.

The V gene is TRBV20-1, the J gene TRBJ2-3; unclear D gene. This CDR3 has 14 residues. Trimming removed 2 bases at V and 0 bases at J, with 9 bases between. Germline lookup yields CDR1 DFQATT and CDR2 SNEGSKA (reference sequence). Written as DNA, the CDR3 is TGCAGTGCTAGACAGCATACTAGCACAGATACGCAGTATTTT. This codes for CSARQHTSTDTQYF.